Sequencing of this TCR beta chain was carried out in a study of blood T cell repertoires in COVID-19 (dated by TCRdb to about 2020). Some background on the complete study: The collaborator samples originated in the United States, Italy and Spain and spanned the acute and convalescent phases of COVID-19. The material from the prospective study consisted of cDNA or gDNA derived from T cells, B-cell-depleted T cells, or PBMCs. Subjects who had been exposed to COVID-19, were actively infected with it, or had recovered from it provided the deeply sampled blood TCRbeta repertoires that made up the dataset. The repertoires were made available in a free public database intended to serve as a resource for research on the immune response to SARS-CoV-2. Samples came from the ongoing ImmuneRACE study (first 160 participants) plus 1,254 subjects from 6 global collaborators. Nearly every sample came with metadata listing a de-identified subject ID, COVID-19 status, age in years and sex. Where available, HLA class I and class II types were taken from metadata supplied by the sample provider and were not determined by assay-based typing.

The collaborating institutions used their own protocols to collect whole blood in K2EDTA tubes. Collaborator samples were shipped for TCRbeta analysis as frozen whole blood, isolated PBMCs, or DNA extracted from either sample type. TCRbeta CDR3 regions were amplified from genomic DNA using the immunoSEQ Assay, a bias-controlled multiplex PCR. As for the original processing: The number of nucleated cells in each sample was estimated by amplification of reference gene primers within the assay. Sequence reads were collapsed and filtered to measure the absolute abundance of every unique TCRbeta CDR3 rearrangement. Productive Simpson clonality was computed per sample as the square root of Simpson's diversity index over productive rearrangements. TCRdb took this table from immuneACCESS and kept in-frame rearrangements with V and J called. Such tables lack part of the clones; where checked against another copy, unresolved V genes explain under half of the gap, and the rest is unexplained. V and J calls and clone size are as listed in that table; D and trimming were resolved from the DNA. The sample table shows approximately 35,000 clones, and 78% are seen once. The ten biggest clones cover 35% of the sample.

Remarks on this clone: Its cognate antigen has yet to be identified. Base qualities are not provided; no much larger clone lies one nucleotide away.

Results and caveats for the whole study, not just this receptor: The quantity of clinical and demographic metadata differed by source and by participant and was supplied without curation.

CDR1 LNHDA and CDR2 SQIVND were looked up in the germline V gene (reference sequence). Including the terminal cysteine and phenylalanine, the CDR3 comprises 13 residues. Just the 39-base CDR3 DNA is kept, in frame starting at base 1. V loses 2 bases of germline sequence and J loses 5 bases, and the interval between the two ends is 9 bases. Sequencing input: peripheral blood. The chain couples TRBV19 to TRBJ1-1; the D region possibly corresponds to TRBD1 (6 bases align). This clonotype was obtained from an elderly man with acute or convalescent COVID-19. The nucleotides are TGTGCCAGTAGTATATCTAGGGGGACTGAAGCTTTCTTT. Translated, it reads CASSISRGTEAFF. The reference TRBV19 and TRBJ1-1 proteins fill in what lies around the CDR3, so the full variable domain reads DGGITQSPKYLFRKEGQNVTLSCEQNLNHDAMYWYRQDPGQGLRLIYYSQIVNDFQKGDIAEGYSVSREKKESFPLTVTSAQKNPTAFYLCASSISRGTEAFFGQGTRLTVV.